The source of this T cell receptor beta chain is a study of blood T cell repertoires in COVID-19. Whole-study context: Acute and convalescent COVID-19 samples came from the United States, Italy and Spain. T cells, B-cell-depleted T cells, or PBMCs provided the cDNA or gDNA that served as material.

Source study methods: How many nucleated cells were present was estimated from reference gene primer amplification. Assay: immunoSEQ multiplex PCR; the TCRdb copy retains only in-frame clones and omits some. V, J and clone size reflect that table, while D and trimming were determined from the DNA. The sample holds 180,000 or so clones; roughly 89% are singletons and the top ten take 1.6%. From germline, CDR1 is KGHSH and CDR2 LQKENI. This CDR3 has 15 amino acids. Trimming took off 1 base at V and 3 bases at J, with 9 bases between the two ends. This TCR was sampled from a woman aged 45-60 years with acute or convalescent COVID-19. The chain recombines TRBV18 with TRBJ2-2; D is undetermined. Sequences were obtained from peripheral blood. DNA of the CDR3: TGTGCCAGCTCACCACTGGTGCCGGACACCGGGGAGCTGTTTTTT. Amino acids: CASSPLVPDTGELFF.